Listed below are T cell receptor beta chains from one sample, sequenced in a study of blood T cell repertoires in COVID-19. TCRdb's table, derived via immunoSEQ multiplex PCR, lists solely in-frame clones and lacks some. Here the sample spans 240,000 or so clones, roughly 80% being singletons. Sequencing used peripheral blood. These receptors all stem from a woman of 80 years or more with acute or convalescent COVID-19. Each CDR3 is given with its conserved first and last residue.

j_call v_call cdr3_aa
TRBJ1-4 TRBV7-9 CASSRGTGEIEKLFF
TRBJ2-1 TRBV4-1 CASSPRHPGTHYNEQFF
TRBJ2-5 TRBV3-1/TRBV3-2 CASSRGQGLETQYF
TRBJ1-1 TRBV12-3/TRBV12-4 CASSYAQNTEAFF
TRBJ1-3 TRBV19 CASSTPVSGGNTIYF
TRBJ1-3 TRBV28 CASSFTRSSGNTIYF
TRBJ2-1 TRBV27 CASSFGQGRDEQFF
TRBJ2-2 TRBV5-1 CASSTIPTGTLNTGELFF
TRBJ1-3 TRBV2 CASSQGQGLDTIYF
TRBJ2-1 TRBV24-1 CATSDRTGGYIEQFF